Sequencing of this TCR beta chain was carried out in a study of early T cells in non-severe SARS-CoV-2 infection. Study background: Unsorted whole blood bulk RNA was sequenced, with unpaired chains. Study results and limitations: Comparison of clonotypes with VDJdb favored anti-spike CD8 responses while missing private and CD4 specificities.

Unique molecular identifiers tagged individual cDNA molecules. MiXCR was run by TCRdb on the 5' RACE reads, yielding one entry per CDR3 protein. The top ten hold less than 14% of the sample, which has 25,000 to 30,000 distinct CDR3 sequences, about 4.8% seen once. V was trimmed by 2 bases and J by 1 base, leaving 9 bases between them. Germline V lookup: CDR1 MNHNY, CDR2 SVGAGI (reference sequence). This CDR3 contains 15 residues. This clonotype was detected many times. Antigen specificity is unknown. The TCR comes from an adult who was a healthcare worker with PCR-confirmed SARS-CoV-2 infection or an uninfected control (not recorded which). J is TRBJ1-3 and V is TRBV6-6; D might be TRBD1 (5 bases). Material: whole blood. This CDR3 is CASSYQSGSGNTIYF. CDR3 DNA: TGTGCCAGCAGTTACCAGTCAGGGTCTGGAAACACCATATATTTT.